These 9 T cell receptor beta chains were sequenced from one sample in a study of blood T cell repertoires in COVID-19. Clones were read by immunoSEQ multiplex PCR, and TCRdb kept only the in-frame ones, dropping some. The table shows 450,000 to 500,000 clones, with 75% to 90% occurring only once. The sequencing sample was made of PBMCs or T cells enriched from blood (not recorded which). The source is a woman between 55 and 75 years old who had recovered from COVID-19.

This clone was seen once. V and J are TRBV5-1 and TRBJ2-7; possible D gene TRBD1, 6 bases. V was cut by 2 bases and J by 6 bases, with 12 bases left in between. Per germline, CDR1 SGHRS and CDR2 YFSETQ. The CDR3 extends over 13 amino acids. CDR3 DNA: TGCGCCAGCAGCTTCCAGGGGTCAGGCGAGCAGTACTTC. Encoded protein: CASSFQGSGEQYF.

This chain links TRBV7-6 with TRBJ2-2; TRBD1 matches 9 bases. J was trimmed by 6 bases and V by 5 bases; bases with no gene match: 7. There are 15 residues in the CDR3. The germline V gene encodes CDR1 SGHVS and CDR2 FNYEAQ. CDR3 nucleotide sequence: TGTGCCAGCAGCCGGACAGGGGACTTCGCCGGGGAGCTGTTTTTT. Its protein is CASSRTGDFAGELFF.

Concerning this clone: Other DNA sequences in the sample encode the same CDR3. The chain links TRBV28 to TRBJ1-2, with 7 bases fitting TRBD1. The germline CDR1 and CDR2 sequences are MDHEN and SYDVKM. The V and J ends lost 6 bases and 3 bases, in that order; junction bases with no gene match: 7. There are 14 residues in the CDR3. CDR3: CASRGTGVDYGYTF. CDR3 in DNA: TGTGCCAGCAGGGGTACAGGGGTAGACTATGGCTACACCTTC.

The chain employs TRBV5-4 and TRBJ2-3, with a tentative D call TRBD2 (5 bases). V was pared by 0 bases and J by 2 bases, with 10 bases between. Germline V CDR1 and CDR2: SGHNT, YYREEE (reference sequence). The CDR3 length is 15 residues. The CDR3 reads CASSLVGLFTDTQYF. CDR3 coding DNA: TGTGCCAGCAGCTTGGTAGGACTTTTCACAGATACGCAGTATTTT.

The rearrangement uses TRBV3-1 (or the pseudogene TRBV3-2) and TRBJ2-5; 11 nucleotides align to TRBD1. V was pared by 0 bases and J by 4 bases, with 4 bases of the junction left unmatched. This CDR3 has 16 residues. Germline CDR1 is LGHDT and CDR2 is YNNKEL (reference sequence). The chain's CDR3 is CASSQEGDRGAETQYF. The CDR3 coding sequence is TGTGCCAGCAGCCAAGAAGGGGACAGGGGGGCAGAGACCCAGTACTTC.

The gene calls are TRBV6-2 or TRBV6-3 and TRBJ2-7, with D possibly matching TRBD1 (6 bases). The CDR3 loop spans 14 amino acids. Germline V gene sequence: CDR1 MNHEY, CDR2 SVGEGT. The V gene lost 6 bases and the J gene lost 3 bases, with 15 bases spanning the gap. The CDR3 here is CASSLPGQSYEQYV. The CDR3 DNA reads TGTGCCAGCAGCCTTCCAGGACAGAGCTACGAGCAGTACGTC.

The V call is TRBV7-2, the J call TRBJ2-7; D is possibly TRBD1 (6 bases). CDR3 size: 17 residues. V was pared by 5 bases and J by 4 bases, with 24 bases between. The V gene's germline CDR1 is SGHTA and CDR2 FQGNSA. The DNA of the CDR3 is TGTGCCAGCAGCCCGCCCACTTTAACAGGGATTCGGTACGAGCAGTACGTC. It encodes CASSPPTLTGIRYEQYV.

The gene calls are TRBV5-1 and TRBJ1-2, with TRBD1 matching over 8 bases. There are 16 residues in the CDR3. Germline V gives CDR1 SGHRS, CDR2 YFSETQ. The V gene end was trimmed by 0 bases and the J gene end by 14 bases; junction bases not matched to a gene: 18. The CDR3, as DNA: TGCGCCAGCAGCTTGGCAGGGGGCCAGACGTATGTAATGGATACCTTC. Its protein is CASSLAGGQTYVMDTF.

The chain carries TRBV29-1 and TRBJ1-1, with TRBD1 as a possible D gene (5 bases). From germline, CDR1 is SQVTM and CDR2 ANQGSEA. The CDR3 sequence is 13 residues long. V was trimmed by 3 bases and J by 1 base, leaving 9 bases between them. As DNA, the CDR3 is TGCAGCGTTGAGGACATCCCGAACACTGAAGCTTTCTTT. Protein product: CSVEDIPNTEAFF.